This T cell receptor beta chain was recovered during a study of breast tumors, draining lymph nodes, adjacent tissues. Findings and limits, study-wide: Compared with basal-like, luminal-like tumors shared significantly more repertoire with nontumor tissue. Tumors had less TCR diversity than lymph nodes, more than nontumor tissue.

This clonotype was counted many times. The target antigen is unknown. Samples came from axillary lymph nodes draining the breast cancer. Each CDR3 protein gets one entry after TCRdb re-called the multiplex PCR reads with MiXCR. The sample includes some 100,000 distinct CDR3 sequences, 21% of them seen just once. With 6 bases removed from V and 0 bases from J, the gap between germline ends came to 18 bases. CDR3 length: 16 residues. Looked up from germline, CDR1 is ENHRY and CDR2 is SYGVKD. The receptor's source is a female donor with breast cancer. Some clones in this sample may be carry-over from other donors' samples. The rearrangement links TRBV10-3 to TRBJ2-7; the D gene is possibly TRBD2 (6 bases). The sample was axillary lymph node tissue. CDR3 protein: CAISGTGDSNSYEQYF. In DNA, the CDR3 is TGTGCCATCAGCGGGACGGGGGATTCCAACTCCTACGAGCAGTACTTC.